This is a list of T cell receptor beta chains from one sample in a study of T-cell memory formation after mild COVID-19. TCRdb reprocessed the 5' RACE reads with MiXCR, giving one entry per CDR3 protein. The table lists hundreds of thousands of distinct CDR3 sequences, around 27% of them singletons. Input material: PBMCs or a T cell subset sorted from them (not recorded which). The source is an adult woman who had mild COVID-19 (a few samples of this study predate the infection). Cell type and time point are not known. Each CDR3 is given without its conserved first and last residue.

V gene	J gene	CDR3 protein
TRBV7-2	TRBJ2-1	ASSNWTSGYNEQF
TRBV5-5	TRBJ2-3	ASSLFGGSGTDTQY
TRBV19	TRBJ2-4	ASRTSGSQNIQY
TRBV7-2	TRBJ1-1	ASSLVFQSTEAF
TRBV6-5	TRBJ1-5	ASSSDDNQPQH
TRBV4-1	TRBJ1-1	ASSQSPVGFTEAF
TRBV5-1	TRBJ2-1	ASSRAGGNEQF
TRBV10-3	TRBJ1-2	ATSPSTGYT
TRBV20-1	TRBJ1-3	SARDPRTSGNTIY
TRBV24-1	TRBJ2-5	ATSRPDRLETQY
TRBV24-1	TRBJ2-5	ATSRRGRAGVETQY
TRBV3-1	TRBJ2-3	ASRDTRDASTDTQY
TRBV24-1	TRBJ2-5	ATSDPVLVQERSTQY
TRBV6-5	TRBJ2-3	ASSYSSGRTDTQY
TRBV7-3	TRBJ1-2	ASSQNDRGQDYGYT
TRBV24-1	TRBJ2-1	ATSDLGPGDEQF
TRBV29-1	TRBJ1-1	SVDQGDPLGAF
TRBV7-8	TRBJ2-2	ASSLAVGLAGGSGELF
TRBV3-1	TRBJ1-1	ASSPTGFHTEAF
TRBV9	TRBJ2-3	ASSVGVSGMSDTQY
TRBV20-1	TRBJ1-1	SARLGNTEAF
TRBV7-9	TRBJ2-1	ASSFTRGGPDYNEQF
TRBV4-3	TRBJ2-3	ASSNGVSTDTQY
TRBV7-2	TRBJ2-7	ASSRASGNYEQY
TRBV19	TRBJ2-7	ASSFLAGEGEQY
TRBV15	TRBJ2-7	ATSRDSGRGTEQY
TRBV5-1	TRBJ1-2	ASRTAGQGIYGYT
TRBV28	TRBJ2-2	ASSTRLAANYTGELF
TRBV7-9	TRBJ2-5	ASSLEGVMAQY
TRBV6-6	TRBJ2-1	ASSYGASDSYNEQF
TRBV20-1	TRBJ2-3	SAPGLPSTDTQY